This T cell receptor beta chain was sequenced in a study of shared clonotypes between healthy human individuals. This CDR3 contains 14 residues. Germline V gene lookup returns CDR1 LNHDA and CDR2 SQIVND (reference sequence). Trimming removed 6 bases at V and 8 bases at J, with 16 bases between. Here immunoSEQ multiplex PCR was the method, and the copy in TCRdb shows in-frame clones only, minus some. In the table there are roughly 810,000 clones, about 96% of which are singletons. Naive CD8 cells lacked CD45RO, underwent positive selection for CCR7 and left out terminally differentiated effector memory CD45RA+ cells.

The receptor comes from a man younger than 40 in good health. This rearrangement joins TRBV19 to TRBJ1-4; the D is unclear. The sequencing input was naive CD8+ T cells sorted from blood. The CDR3 DNA reads as TGTGCCAGTAGCCAATCAAGGCGAGGGGAAAAACTGTTTTTT. It encodes CASSQSRRGEKLFF.